A single sample is the source of the 6 T cell receptor beta chains below, sequenced in a study of siplizumab effects on memory and regulatory T cells. The table came from immunoSEQ multiplex PCR; TCRdb's copy has only in-frame clones and leaves some out. The table includes approximately 100,000 clones, roughly 93% detected once. The sample taken for sequencing was Tregs sorted from blood. These receptors all come from a human donor in good health.

The J gene is TRBJ1-2, the V gene TRBV29-1, with D maybe TRBD1 (6 bases). V was pared by 3 bases and J by 8 bases, with 16 bases between. The CDR3 has 13 residues. Germline assignment: CDR1 SQVTM and CDR2 ANQGSEA. The CDR3 here is CSVDTWGAGGYTF. CDR3 nucleotide sequence: TGCAGCGTTGATACTTGGGGGGCTGGAGGCTACACCTTC.

The chain joins TRBV5-5 to TRBJ2-5, with 10 bases matching TRBD1. V lost 5 bases to trimming and J lost 3 bases; unmatched junction nucleotides: 4. The CDR3 is made up of 14 amino acids. Per germline, CDR1 SGHKS and CDR2 YYEKEE (reference sequence). DNA of the CDR3: TGTGCCAGCAGACCCGGGACAGGGGAAGAGACCCAGTACTTC. Encoded protein: CASRPGTGEETQYF.

V gene TRBV10-3 combines with J gene TRBJ2-7, with D unresolved. CDR1 ENHRY and CDR2 SYGVKD come from the germline V gene. Trimming removed 5 bases at V and 0 bases at J, with 8 bases between. The CDR3 length is 13 residues. The CDR3 DNA sequence: TGTGCCATCAGTAAGAGTACCTCCTACGAGCAGTACTTC. Its protein is CAISKSTSYEQYF.

This clone was observed once. V and J are TRBV29-1 and TRBJ2-7, with a tentative D call TRBD1 (6 bases). Trimming stripped 6 bases from V and 6 bases from J, with 12 bases between. CDR1 SQVTM and CDR2 ANQGSEA come from the germline V gene. The CDR3 totals 11 residues. CDR3 DNA: TGCAGCGTCGCAGGGGATCGCGAGCAGTACTTC. This gives the protein CSVAGDREQYF.

V gene TRBV5-6 combines with J gene TRBJ2-3; D not resolved. The germline V gene has CDR1 SGHDT and CDR2 YYEEEE. V gave up 3 bases and J gave up 2 bases, with 10 bases separating them. The CDR3 totals 14 residues. CDR3 DNA: TGTGCCAGCAGCTCGACCGGCCTCACAGATACGCAGTATTTT. Protein sequence: CASSSTGLTDTQYF.

This rearrangement joins TRBV7-9 to TRBJ1-4; D is undetermined. The CDR3 sequence is 13 residues long. V dropped 1 base and J dropped 8 bases, with 8 bases sitting between them. Germline CDR1 and CDR2: SEHNR and FQNEAQ (reference sequence). The CDR3 loop reads CASSLEPGEKLFF. CDR3 bases: TGTGCCAGCAGCTTAGAACCTGGCGAAAAACTGTTTTTT.